This T cell receptor (beta chain) is drawn from a study of cytomegalovirus exposure and HLA in healthy donors. Those who donated were healthy bone marrow donors. The germline V gene has CDR1 DFQATT and CDR2 SNEGSKA (reference sequence). The CDR3 loop spans 11 amino acids. V was cut by 5 bases and J by 1 base, with 4 bases left in between. It was with 60 Vbeta and 13 Jbeta primers that the PCR ran. Method: immunoSEQ multiplex PCR; TCRdb's copy keeps in-frame clones and lacks some. The sample records about 150,000 clones, over 70% being singletons. Source material: PBMCs. This TCR came from a man aged 40-50 years in good health and CMV-seronegative. This chain connects TRBV20-1 to TRBJ2-3; no firm D call. Here the CDR3 reads CSAYRTDTQYF. CDR3 coding DNA: TGCAGTGCTTATCGCACAGATACGCAGTATTTT.